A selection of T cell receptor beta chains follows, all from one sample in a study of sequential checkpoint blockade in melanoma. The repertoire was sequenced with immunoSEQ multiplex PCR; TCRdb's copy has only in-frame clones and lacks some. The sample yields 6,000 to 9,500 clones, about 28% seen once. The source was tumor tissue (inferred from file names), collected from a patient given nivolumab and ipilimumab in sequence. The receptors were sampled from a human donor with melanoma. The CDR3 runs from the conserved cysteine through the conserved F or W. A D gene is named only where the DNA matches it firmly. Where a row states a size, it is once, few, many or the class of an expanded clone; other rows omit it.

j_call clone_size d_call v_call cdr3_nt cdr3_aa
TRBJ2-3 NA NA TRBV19 TGTGCCAGTAGTATTTATGGGCAGGGCCTGGGTACGCAGTATTTT CASSIYGQGLGTQYF
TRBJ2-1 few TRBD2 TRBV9 TGTGCCAGCAGCTCAATAGCGGGCTACAATGAGCAGTTCTTC CASSSIAGYNEQFF
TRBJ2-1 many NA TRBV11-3 TGTGCCAGCAGCTTAGTATACGGGACCGTTGATGAGCAGTTCTTC CASSLVYGTVDEQFF
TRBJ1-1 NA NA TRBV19 TGTGCCAGTAGTATAGGCCCGGACAACATCGAGACTGAAGCTTTCTTT CASSIGPDNIETEAFF
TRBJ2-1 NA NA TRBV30 TGTGCTTCTGATGAAAGCTCCTACAATGAGCAGTTCTTC CASDESSYNEQFF
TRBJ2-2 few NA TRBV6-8 TGTGCCAGCAGTTACCAATCCGCGAACACCGGGGAGCTGTTTTTT CASSYQSANTGELFF
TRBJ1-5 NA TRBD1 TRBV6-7 TGTGCCAGCATGTCTTTTCAGGGGGCTAGGAATCAGCCCCAGCATTTT CASMSFQGARNQPQHF
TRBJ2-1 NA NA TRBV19 TGTGCCAGTAGCAACGGAGGGGGCAATGAGCAGTTCTTC CASSNGGGNEQFF
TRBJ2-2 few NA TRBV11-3 TGTGCTAGCAGCTTCGCAGGGGCTGGCACCGGGGAGCTGTTTTTT CASSFAGAGTGELFF
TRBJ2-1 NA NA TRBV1 TGCGCCAGCAGCCCAGAAGCGCACAATGAGCAGTTCTTC CASSPEAHNEQFF
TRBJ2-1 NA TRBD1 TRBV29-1 TGCAGCGTCGAAGGGACAGGGGGCTCAAACCTCAACAATGAGCAGTTCTTC CSVEGTGGSNLNNEQFF
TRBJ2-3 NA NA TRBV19 TGTGCCAGCACACTAGCTACTGACACAGATACGCAGTATTTT CASTLATDTDTQYF
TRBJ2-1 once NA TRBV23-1 TGCGCCAGCAGTCGGGTGGGGAACAATGAGCAGTTCTTC CASSRVGNNEQFF
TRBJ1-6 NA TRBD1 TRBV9 TGTGCCAGCAGCCCTCGGACAGGGGTGGATTCACCCCTCCACTTT CASSPRTGVDSPLHF
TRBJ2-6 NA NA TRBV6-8 TGTGCCATCAAACCCCGGGACGGTATGACTGGGGCCAACGTCCTGACTTTC CAIKPRDGMTGANVLTF
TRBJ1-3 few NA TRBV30 TGTGCCTGGAGTGTTGAGGGTGGGGCAAACACCATATATTTT CAWSVEGGANTIYF
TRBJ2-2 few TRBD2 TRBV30 TGTGCCTGGAGACCGGGACTAGCGGGAGGGCGTATCACCGGGGAGCTGTTTTTT CAWRPGLAGGRITGELFF
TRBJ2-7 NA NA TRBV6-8 TGTGCCTCCGCCAGGGGGGAGGGCCGGTACGAGCAGTACTTC CASARGEGRYEQYF
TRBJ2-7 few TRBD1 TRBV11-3 TGTGCCAGCAGCCTGGGACAGACAAGAATTTGGGAGCAGTACTTC CASSLGQTRIWEQYF
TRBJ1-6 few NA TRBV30 TGTGCCTGGACCCGCCTGGAGGGTGATTCACCCCTCCACTTT CAWTRLEGDSPLHF
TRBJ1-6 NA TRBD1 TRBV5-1 TGCGCCAGCAGCCTCTACCCCCCCGGGGACAGGGGTTATTCACCCCTCCACTTT CASSLYPPGDRGYSPLHF
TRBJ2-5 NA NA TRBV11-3 TGTGCTAGCAGCTTAATGGGTGGAGGGCAGGGGACCCAGTACTTC CASSLMGGGQGTQYF
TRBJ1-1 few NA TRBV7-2 TGTGCCAGCAGCCCGGCCCCGGACACTGAAGCTTTCTTT CASSPAPDTEAFF
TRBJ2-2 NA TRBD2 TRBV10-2 TGCGCCAGCAGTGGACTCTCCACTAGCGGGAGGGCCGTGAGGGCCGGGGAGCTGTTTTTT CASSGLSTSGRAVRAGELFF
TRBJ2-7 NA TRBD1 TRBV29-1 TGCACCGTGAGGGTTTCGGGACAGGGGGACGAGCAGTACTTC CTVRVSGQGDEQYF
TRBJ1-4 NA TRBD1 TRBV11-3 TGTGCCAGCAGCTTCGGGCAGGGGGCTATTGAAAAACTGTTTTTT CASSFGQGAIEKLFF
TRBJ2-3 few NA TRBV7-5 TGTGCCAGCAGCTTCCTTAGCGGGGGGCGCACAGATACGCAGTATTTT CASSFLSGGRTDTQYF
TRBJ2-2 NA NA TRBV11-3 TGTGCCAGCAGCCGCGGAAGGGGGGTCGGGGAGCTGTTTTTT CASSRGRGVGELFF
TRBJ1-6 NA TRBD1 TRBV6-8 TGTGCCAGCAGCTCGGGACAGCATAATTCACCCCTCCACTTT CASSSGQHNSPLHF
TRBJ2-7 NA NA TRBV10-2 TGCGCCAGCACCACTGCAAGGGGATCCTACGAGCAGTACTTC CASTTARGSYEQYF
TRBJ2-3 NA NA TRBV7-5 TGTGCCAGCAGCCCCTACTACCAGGGAGATACGCAGTATTTT CASSPYYQGDTQYF